The 20 T cell receptor beta chains below come from one sample, sequenced in a study of control samples from healthy donors and cancer patients. TCRdb's copy holds only in-frame clones and misses some; the assay was immunoSEQ multiplex PCR. The sample contains around 130,000 clones, approximately 90% of which appear only once. Sequencing was done on a sample of blood. These TCRs come from a man aged 50 to 60 in good health.

The chain combines TRBV7-3 with TRBJ2-3; the match to TRBD2 covers 7 bases. The CDR3 runs to 15 residues. CDR1 is SGHTA, CDR2 FQGTGA, per germline. V was clipped by 4 bases and J by 6 bases; unmatched bases: 10. Here the CDR3 reads CASSSVGAGFDTQYF. In DNA, the CDR3 is TGTGCCAGCAGCTCGGTGGGAGCGGGGTTTGATACGCAGTATTTT.

This clone was detected only once. The rearrangement uses TRBV28 and TRBJ1-3; 8 bases are a match to TRBD1. V was pared by 5 bases and J by 5 bases, with 5 bases of the junction left unmatched. This CDR3 has 14 amino acids. CDR1 is MDHEN, CDR2 SYDVKM, per germline. CDR3 protein: CASSERTGRNTIYF. CDR3 DNA: TGTGCCAGCAGTGAAAGGACAGGGAGAAACACCATATATTTT.

The rearrangement uses TRBV11-3 and TRBJ1-3; D not certain. The CDR3 length is 14 residues. Per germline, CDR1 SGHNT and CDR2 YENEEA. V was trimmed by 3 bases and J by 0 bases, leaving 6 bases between them. CDR3 DNA: TGTGCCAGCAGCTTGGGCGGCTCTGGAAACACCATATATTTT. Translation: CASSLGGSGNTIYF.

The rearrangement uses TRBV7-9 and TRBJ2-7; D not resolved. Germline lookup yields CDR1 SEHNR and CDR2 FQNEAQ (reference sequence). The CDR3 is made up of 13 amino acids. V was trimmed by 0 bases and J by 4 bases, leaving 7 bases between them. CDR3 region: CASSLAAQYEQYF. DNA for the CDR3: TGTGCCAGCAGCTTAGCGGCGCAATACGAGCAGTACTTC.

The chain joins TRBV7-9 to TRBJ2-7; no reliable D call. Germline CDR1 and CDR2: SEHNR and FQNEAQ (reference sequence). The V end was cut by 1 base, the J end by 2 bases, with 3 bases between. The CDR3 runs to 12 residues. DNA of the CDR3: TGTGCCAGCAGCTTAGACGCCTACGAGCAGTACTTC. It codes for CASSLDAYEQYF. The whole variable domain, filled in from reference TRBV7-9 and TRBJ2-7, reads DTGVSQNPRHKITKRGQNVTFRCDPISEHNRLYWYRQTLGQGPEFLTYFQNEAQLEKSRLLSDRFSAERPKGSFSTLEIQRTEQGDSAMYLCASSLDAYEQYFGPGTRLTVT.

The chain couples TRBV6-6 to TRBJ1-5, with no clear D. V was cut by 0 bases and J by 3 bases, with 12 bases left in between. Per the germline V gene, CDR1 is MNHNY and CDR2 is SVGAGI (reference sequence). This CDR3 comprises 16 residues. The CDR3 spells CASSYSGSGYNQPQHF. The DNA for the CDR3 is TGTGCCAGCAGTTACTCGGGCAGTGGTTACAATCAGCCCCAGCATTTT.

V usage is TRBV5-1 and J usage is TRBJ2-1; TRBD2 matches at 14 bases. V shed 5 bases, J shed 6 bases, and the junction held 7 bases outside the gene matches. CDR3 length: 16 amino acids. Germline values: CDR1 SGHRS, CDR2 YFSETQ. The CDR3 nucleotides read TGCGCCAGCAGTCAAACCGGGACTAGCGGGAGCAATGAGCAGTTCTTC. Its translation is CASSQTGTSGSNEQFF.

This sequence joins TRBV24-1 and TRBJ1-5; no clear D. The CDR3 sequence is 16 residues long. The V gene lost 2 bases and the J gene lost 3 bases, with 13 bases spanning the gap. Per the germline V gene, CDR1 is KGHDR and CDR2 is SFDVKD. The CDR3 coding sequence is TGTGCCACCAGTGATTCGTCCGGTCGGGACAATCAGCCCCAGCATTTT. It specifies CATSDSSGRDNQPQHF.

This chain joins TRBV9 and TRBJ2-1; 7 bases are a match to TRBD1. The junction had 11 bases not matched to a gene; V was cut back by 4 bases and J by 7 bases. Germline assignment: CDR1 SGDLS and CDR2 YYNGEE. This CDR3 spans 15 amino acids. CDR3 in DNA: TGTGCCAGCAGCTACAGGGGAACGCCCGGTAATGAGCAGTTCTTC. It translates to CASSYRGTPGNEQFF.

V gene TRBV11-1 combines with J gene TRBJ1-2, with D possibly being TRBD1 (5 bases). CDR1 and CDR2 from the germline V gene are SGHAT and FQDESV (reference sequence). Trimming left V 5 bases short and J 1 base short, with 8 bases between. There are 13 residues in the CDR3. CDR3 nucleotide sequence: TGTGCCAGCAGCCTTGACAGTAACTATGGCTACACCTTC. It is translated as CASSLDSNYGYTF.

The chain links TRBV28 to TRBJ2-5; TRBD2 is a possible D gene (6 bases). Trimming shortened V by 4 bases and J by 1 base, and 19 bases separated the two germline ends. This CDR3 has 17 amino acids. Germline V gives CDR1 MDHEN, CDR2 SYDVKM. CDR3 coding DNA: TGTGCCAGCAGTTCCAACCCCGGGGGAGGCCCCCAAGAGACCCAGTACTTC. The encoded protein is CASSSNPGGGPQETQYF.

The CDR3 here is CASSATGTPSSYEQYF. The CDR3 DNA is TGCGCCAGCAGCGCCACCGGGACGCCAAGCTCCTACGAGCAGTACTTC. The V call is TRBV5-1, the J call TRBJ2-7, with D possibly being TRBD1 or TRBD2 (5 bases each). Trimming removed 4 bases at V and 0 bases at J, with 17 bases between. The CDR3 is 16 residues long. CDR1 and CDR2 (germline): SGHRS, YFSETQ.

The genes are TRBV13 and TRBJ2-4; D is possibly TRBD1 or TRBD2 (6 bases each). This CDR3 has 15 residues. Germline CDR1 PRHDT, CDR2 FYEKMQ (reference sequence). The V and J ends lost 1 base and 8 bases respectively, with 15 bases between them. In nucleotides, the CDR3 is TGTGCCAGCAGCTTAGCCGGGGGCGCTCGGTACATTCAGTACTTC. This encodes CASSLAGGARYIQYF.

CDR3 DNA: TGCGCCAGCAGTCAGACAGGTACTTTGAACACTGAAGCTTTCTTT. Translating it yields CASSQTGTLNTEAFF. The rearrangement links TRBV10-2 to TRBJ1-1; tentative D call: TRBD1 (6 bases). Trimming cost V 5 bases and J 0 bases, with 13 bases left between them. Germline V gene sequence: CDR1 WSHSY, CDR2 SAAADI. The CDR3 runs 15 residues.

The chain has TRBV11-2 and TRBJ2-1; 12 bases map to TRBD2. Germline assignment: CDR1 SGHAT and CDR2 FQNNGV. V dropped 8 bases and J dropped 5; count of bases not matched to a gene: 16. The CDR3 loop spans 18 amino acids. This CDR3 reads CASRPSGGAGPLNNEQFF. The CDR3, as DNA: TGTGCCAGCCGGCCTAGCGGGGGGGCCGGCCCCCTTAACAATGAGCAGTTCTTC.

The rearrangement uses TRBV5-4 and TRBJ2-3, with a tentative D call TRBD1 (6 bases). The CDR3 consists of 15 residues. CDR1 is SGHNT and CDR2 is YYREEE in the germline V gene (reference sequence). V lost 3 bases and J lost 4, with 15 bases in between. The CDR3 DNA is TGTGCCAGCAGCTCGGGCCTAGCAGGGGCAGATACGCAGTATTTT. Amino acids: CASSSGLAGADTQYF.

The CDR3 DNA is TGTGCCAGCAGCAAATCTAGGGGGCTCTACTCCTACGAGCAGTACTTC. Its translation is CASSKSRGLYSYEQYF. The genes are TRBV7-9 and TRBJ2-7, with TRBD1 matching 7 bases. V gave up 5 bases and J gave up 0 bases; unmatched junction bases: 10. In germline, CDR1 is SEHNR, CDR2 FQNEAQ (reference sequence). CDR3 length equals 16 residues.

The CDR3 loop is CSVQTGQGQPQHF. The CDR3 DNA sequence: TGCAGCGTGCAGACAGGGCAGGGGCAGCCCCAGCATTTT. The chain recombines TRBV29-1 with TRBJ1-5; 7 nucleotides line up with TRBD1. This CDR3 contains 13 residues. Trimming at V came to 6 bases and at J to 7 bases, leaving 9 bases not matched to a gene. Germline CDR1 is SQVTM and CDR2 is ANQGSEA.

This clone was detected only once. The chain uses TRBV11-2 and TRBJ2-5; the match to TRBD2 covers 7 bases. The J segment lost 1 base and the V segment lost 6 bases, leaving 8 bases of the junction unmatched. CDR3 length: 15 amino acids. CDR1 and CDR2 from the germline V gene are SGHAT and FQNNGV. The CDR3 nucleotides are TGTGCCAGCAGTACCGCCGGGACTACCCAAGAGACCCAGTACTTC. It specifies CASSTAGTTQETQYF.

This chain links TRBV5-8 with TRBJ1-1; D remains ambiguous. Germline CDR1 reads SGHTS; CDR2 reads YDEGEE. The V gene lost 0 bases and the J gene lost 0 bases, with 9 bases spanning the gap. CDR3 length equals 15 residues. The CDR3: CASSLVWSMNTEAFF. The CDR3 DNA sequence: TGTGCCAGCAGCTTGGTTTGGTCTATGAACACTGAAGCTTTCTTT.